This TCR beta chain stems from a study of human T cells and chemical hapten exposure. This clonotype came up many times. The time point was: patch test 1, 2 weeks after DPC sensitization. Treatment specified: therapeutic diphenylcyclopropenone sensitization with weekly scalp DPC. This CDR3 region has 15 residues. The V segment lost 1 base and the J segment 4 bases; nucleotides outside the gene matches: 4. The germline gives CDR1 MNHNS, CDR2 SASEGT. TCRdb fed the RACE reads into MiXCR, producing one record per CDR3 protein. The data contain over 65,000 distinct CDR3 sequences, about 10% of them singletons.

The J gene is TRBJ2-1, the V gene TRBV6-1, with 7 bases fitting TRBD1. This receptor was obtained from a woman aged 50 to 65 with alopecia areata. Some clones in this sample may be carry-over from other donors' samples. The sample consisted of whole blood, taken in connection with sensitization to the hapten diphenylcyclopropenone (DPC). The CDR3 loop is CASSEGQGAYNEQFF. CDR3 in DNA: TGTGCCAGCAGTGAAGGACAGGGAGCATACAATGAGCAGTTCTTC.